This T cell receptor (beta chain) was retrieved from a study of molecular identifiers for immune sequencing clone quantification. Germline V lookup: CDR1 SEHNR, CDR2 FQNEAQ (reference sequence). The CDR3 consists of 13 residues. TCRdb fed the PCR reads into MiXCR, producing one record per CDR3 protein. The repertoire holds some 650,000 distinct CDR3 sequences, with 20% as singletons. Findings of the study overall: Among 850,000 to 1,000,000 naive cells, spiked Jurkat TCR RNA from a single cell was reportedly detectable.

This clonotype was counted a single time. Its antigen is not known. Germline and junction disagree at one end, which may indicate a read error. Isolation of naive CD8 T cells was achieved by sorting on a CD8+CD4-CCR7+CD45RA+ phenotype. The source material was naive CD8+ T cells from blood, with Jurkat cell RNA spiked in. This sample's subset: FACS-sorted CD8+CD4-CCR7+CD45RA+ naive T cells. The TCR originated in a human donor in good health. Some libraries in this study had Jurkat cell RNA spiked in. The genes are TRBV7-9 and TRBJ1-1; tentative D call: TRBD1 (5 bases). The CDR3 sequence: CAGSLPWGTEAFF. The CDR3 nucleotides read TGTGCCGGCAGCTTACCATGGGGGACTGAAGCTTTCTTT.